This T cell receptor beta chain was sequenced in a study of graft-versus-host responses after intestinal transplantation. The overall study: All recipients got anti-thymocyte globulin induction, then tacrolimus and steroids for roughly 3 years.

Sequencing was performed with immunoSEQ multiplex PCR; in TCRdb, only in-frame clones are kept and a portion is missing. Of 20,000 to 25,000 clones in the sample, 89% were seen once. Comment on this clone: The antigen is not known.

The length of the CDR3 is 16 residues. The germline CDR1 and CDR2 sequences are SGHTA and FQGNSA. The germline V and J ends were trimmed by 5 bases and 0 bases, with 17 bases remaining between them. Whole-study findings and limits: Researchers found peak circulating GvH clone levels linked to early post-transplant HvG declines.

The sample in question was PBMCs, obtained 65 to 70 days after intestinal transplantation. The chain joins TRBV7-2 to TRBJ2-7, with D maybe TRBD1 (6 bases). This TCR was recovered from a human patient who received an intestinal transplant, so some T cells may come from the graft donor. CDR3 DNA sequence: TGTGCCAGCAGCCCTAGACAGGCGATGAGCTCCTACGAGCAGTACTTC. This encodes CASSPRQAMSSYEQYF.